This T cell receptor (beta chain) was identified during a study of CD8 T cells in ankylosing spondylitis (dated by TCRdb to the late 2010s). As for the study more broadly: The study profiled T cell receptor beta repertoires in healthy donors and ankylosing spondylitis patients to find disease-linked TCR variants. The whole study cohort included some 100 healthy donors and under 30 ankylosing spondylitis patients. Samples of peripheral blood were taken, and for ankylosing spondylitis patients, synovial fluid was collected as well. Broader findings and caveats from the paper: A TCR beta motif of 8 or 9 highly homologous amino acid variants appeared characteristic of blood from ankylosing spondylitis patients. The disease-linked clones had a CD8+ phenotype and were found at relatively low frequencies in peripheral blood. Some motif variants were previously reported in synovial fluid and blood of reactive arthritis patients, suggesting common disease-initiation mechanisms. Significant enrichment of the disease-linked clones was reported in matched synovial fluid samples from ankylosing spondylitis patients.

TCRdb lists the instrument as Illumina HiSeq 2500. Quantitative 5'-RACE with molecular barcodes was used to prepare TCR beta libraries. In the source study's methods: A new computational method based on a probabilistic model of VDJ rearrangement was used to identify disease-linked TCR variants. The public reads were quality trimmed at Q25 with fastp and then assembled into clones with MiXCR by TCRdb, keeping productive beta chains. One record per CDR3 amino acid sequence lists the most common genes and DNA. The V and J calls and clone size come from TCRdb's table, not from the authors' own analysis. This sample gives approximately 540,000 distinct CDR3 sequences in total; 12% of them show up just once. Clones ranked in the top ten supply nearly 7% of the sample. The germline V and J ends show losses of 1 base and 8 bases respectively, and no gene match explains 14 bases of the junction. The CDR3, cysteine through phenylalanine, is 18 amino acids long. Just the 54-base CDR3 DNA is kept, in frame starting at base 1. The germline V gene (reference sequence) gives CDR1 as SGHAT and CDR2 as FQDESV.

As for this clonotype: There is no known antigen for this receptor. No clone much larger than this one lies a single base away; base qualities are absent.

This receptor chain uses TRBV11-1 and TRBJ2-1, with 10 bases matching TRBD2. The receptor comes from a male donor with ankylosing spondylitis. Sequencing input: blood, either unsorted or a sorted T cell fraction (not recorded which). The DNA is TGTGCCAGCAGCTTAGTGTTCCAGCGGGAGGGGGTGATCGATGAGCAGTTCTTC. Translated, this is CASSLVFQREGVIDEQFF.